These 6 T cell receptor beta chains came from one sample sequenced in a study of T cell responses to AZD1222 COVID-19 vaccine. Assay: immunoSEQ multiplex PCR; the TCRdb copy retains only in-frame clones and omits some. The data show some 19,000 clones, around 82% seen once. The sequenced sample was peripheral blood, obtained on day 0 of AZD1222 vaccination. These TCRs come from an adult in good health.

The V and J genes are TRBV9 and TRBJ1-4; no clear D. In germline, CDR1 is SGDLS, CDR2 YYNGEE. This CDR3 has 16 residues. Trimming shortened V by 3 bases and J by 7 bases, and 19 bases separated the two germline ends. The CDR3 is CASSAGLSSGVEKLFF. The CDR3 coding sequence is TGTGCCAGCAGCGCCGGCCTAAGCTCCGGGGTTGAAAAACTGTTTTTT.

The V gene is TRBV28, the J gene TRBJ2-3, with TRBD2 matching over 8 bases. Germline CDR1 and CDR2: MDHEN and SYDVKM. CDR3 length: 15 residues. Trimming at V came to 10 bases and at J to 6 bases, leaving 15 bases not matched to a gene. CDR3 sequence: CATFPGLGQRDTQYF. As DNA, the CDR3 is TGTGCCACCTTCCCGGGACTAGGACAGAGGGATACGCAGTATTTT.

The chain uses TRBV6-2 or TRBV6-3 and TRBJ1-2, with TRBD1 as a possible D gene (6 bases). V was shortened by 1 base and J by 2 bases, with 8 bases between the two germline ends. Germline V gene lookup returns CDR1 MNHEY and CDR2 SVGEGT. This CDR3 contains 14 residues. CDR3 sequence: CASSYLQGNYGYTF. In DNA, the CDR3 is TGTGCCAGCAGTTACTTACAGGGAAACTATGGCTACACCTTC.

The chain uses TRBV18 and TRBJ2-5; no firm D call. V dropped 3 bases and J dropped 2 bases, with 4 bases sitting between them. Germline CDR1 KGHSH, CDR2 LQKENI. The CDR3 is made up of 12 amino acids. The CDR3 here is CASSPQQETQYF. In DNA form, the CDR3 reads TGTGCCAGCTCACCGCAGCAAGAGACCCAGTACTTC.

This chain connects TRBV11-3 to TRBJ1-3, with D tentatively TRBD1 (5 bases). The germline V gene has CDR1 SGHNT and CDR2 YENEEA. The V end was cut by 5 bases, the J end by 2 bases, with 13 bases between. The CDR3 runs to 15 residues. In nucleotides, the CDR3 is TGTGCCAGCAGCCCCGACAGCTACCCTGGAAACACCATATATTTT. It encodes CASSPDSYPGNTIYF.

This chain joins TRBV7-9 and TRBJ1-3; D gene ambiguous. The germline V gene encodes CDR1 SEHNR and CDR2 FQNEAQ (reference sequence). Trimming removed 3 bases from V and 3 bases from J, with 12 bases in between. The CDR3 contains 15 residues. The CDR3 region is CASSFRGIGGNTIYF. The CDR3 DNA follows: TGTGCCAGCAGCTTCCGGGGAATAGGTGGAAACACCATATATTTT.